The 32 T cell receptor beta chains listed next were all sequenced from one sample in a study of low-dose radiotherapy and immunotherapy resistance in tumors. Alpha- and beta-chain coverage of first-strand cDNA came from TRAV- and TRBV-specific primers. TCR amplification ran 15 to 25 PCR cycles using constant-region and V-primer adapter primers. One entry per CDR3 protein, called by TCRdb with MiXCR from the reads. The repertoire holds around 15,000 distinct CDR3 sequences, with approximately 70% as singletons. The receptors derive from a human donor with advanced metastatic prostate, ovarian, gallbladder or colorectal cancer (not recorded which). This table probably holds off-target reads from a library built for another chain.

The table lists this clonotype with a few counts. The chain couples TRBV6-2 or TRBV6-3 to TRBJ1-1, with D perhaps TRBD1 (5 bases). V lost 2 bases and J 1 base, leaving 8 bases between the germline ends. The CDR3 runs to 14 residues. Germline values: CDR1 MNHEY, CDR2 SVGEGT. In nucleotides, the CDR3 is TGTGCCAGCAGTTACAACGACAGGAACACTGAAGCTTTCTTT. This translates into CASSYNDRNTEAFF.

The CDR3 is CAGKDGANTDTQYF. The CDR3 DNA sequence: TGTGCCGGAAAGGACGGCGCTAACACAGATACGCAGTATTTT. The chain joins TRBV2 to TRBJ2-3; unclear D gene. Germline CDR1 reads SNHLY; CDR2 reads FYNNEI. The CDR3 consists of 14 residues. Trimming pared 11 bases from V and 2 bases from J, leaving 17 bases between. Full variable domain (remainder filled in from reference TRBV2 and TRBJ2-3): EPEVTQTPSHQVTQMGQEVILRCVPISNHLYFYWYRQILGQKVEFLVSFYNNEISEKSEIFDDQFSVERPDGSNFTLKIRSTKLEDSAMYFCAGKDGANTDTQYFGPGTRLTVL.

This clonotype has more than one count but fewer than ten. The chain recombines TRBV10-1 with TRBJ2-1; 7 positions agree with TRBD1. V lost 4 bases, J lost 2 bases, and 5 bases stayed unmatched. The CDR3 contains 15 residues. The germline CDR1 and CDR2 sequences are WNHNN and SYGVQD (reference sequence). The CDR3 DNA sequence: TGCGCCAGCAGTGCGACAGGGAAAACCTACAATGAGCAGTTCTTC. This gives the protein CASSATGKTYNEQFF.

CDR3 in amino acids: CASSLEVSSYEQYF. In DNA form, the CDR3 reads TGTGCCAGCAGCTTGGAGGTCAGCTCGTACGAGCAGTACTTC. This chain joins TRBV5-4 and TRBJ2-7, with D hard to call. Germline V gene sequence: CDR1 SGHNT, CDR2 YYREEE (reference sequence). The germline V and J ends were trimmed by 0 bases and 4 bases, with 11 bases remaining between them. CDR3 length equals 14 residues.

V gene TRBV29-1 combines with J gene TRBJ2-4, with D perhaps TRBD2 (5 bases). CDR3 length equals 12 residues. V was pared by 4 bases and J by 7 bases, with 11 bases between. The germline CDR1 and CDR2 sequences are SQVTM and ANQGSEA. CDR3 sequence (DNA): TGCAGCGTTGGACGGGAAGGGAACATTCAGTACTTC. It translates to CSVGREGNIQYF.

The CDR3 spells CASSLFRTGVGGYTEAFF. CDR3 bases: TGTGCCAGCAGTCTATTCAGAACAGGGGTTGGAGGGTACACTGAAGCTTTCTTT. This chain connects TRBV28 to TRBJ1-1; 7 bases are shared with TRBD1. The V and J ends lost 5 bases and 3 bases, in that order; junction bases with no gene match: 18. The CDR3 consists of 18 residues. CDR1 and CDR2 (germline): MDHEN, SYDVKM.

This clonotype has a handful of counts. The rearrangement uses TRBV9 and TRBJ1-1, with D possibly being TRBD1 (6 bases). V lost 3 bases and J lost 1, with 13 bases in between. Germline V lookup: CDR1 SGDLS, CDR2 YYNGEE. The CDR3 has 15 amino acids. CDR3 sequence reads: CASSEQGQSNTEAFF. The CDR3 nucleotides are TGTGCCAGCAGCGAACAGGGCCAATCGAACACTGAAGCTTTCTTT.

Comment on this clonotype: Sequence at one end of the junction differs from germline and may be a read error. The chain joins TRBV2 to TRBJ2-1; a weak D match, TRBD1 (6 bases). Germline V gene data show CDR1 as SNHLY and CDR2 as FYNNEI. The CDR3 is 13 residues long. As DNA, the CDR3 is TGTGCCAGCATCTTGGGCAGGGACAACGAGCAGTTCTTC. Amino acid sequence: CASILGRDNEQFF.

In DNA, the CDR3 is TGTGCCAGCAGCTTAGCCCGGGGACTAGCTCAGGATGAGCAGTTCTTC. Its translation: CASSLARGLAQDEQFF. V and J are TRBV7-2 and TRBJ2-1; 9 nucleotides match TRBD2. Germline-derived CDR1 and CDR2 are SGHTA and FQGNSA. The CDR3 runs to 16 residues. The junction had 8 bases not matched to a gene; V was cut back by 0 bases and J by 8 bases.

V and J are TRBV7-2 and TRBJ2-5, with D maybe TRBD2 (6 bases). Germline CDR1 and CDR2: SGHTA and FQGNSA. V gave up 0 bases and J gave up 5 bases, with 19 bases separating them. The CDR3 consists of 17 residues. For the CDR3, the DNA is TGTGCCAGCAGCTTAGCCCGGGGAGGTTCTAATGCGGAGACCCAGTACTTC. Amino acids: CASSLARGGSNAETQYF.

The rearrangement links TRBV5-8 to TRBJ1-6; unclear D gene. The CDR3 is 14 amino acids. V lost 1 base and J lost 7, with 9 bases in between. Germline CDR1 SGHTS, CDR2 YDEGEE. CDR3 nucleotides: TGTGCCAGCAGCTTGCCCCCTCGGAATTCACCCCTCCACTTT. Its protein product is CASSLPPRNSPLHF. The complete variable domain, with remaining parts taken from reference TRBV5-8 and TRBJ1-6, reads EAGVTQSPTHLIKTRGQQATLRCSPISGHTSVYWYQQALGLGLQFLLWYDEGEERNRGNFPPRFSGRQFPNYSSELNVNALELEDSALYLCASSLPPRNSPLHFGNGTRLTVT.

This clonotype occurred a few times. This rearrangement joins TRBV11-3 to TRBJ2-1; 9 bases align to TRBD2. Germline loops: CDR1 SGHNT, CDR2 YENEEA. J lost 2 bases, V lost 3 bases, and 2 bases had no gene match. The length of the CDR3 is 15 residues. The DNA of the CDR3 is TGTGCCAGCAGCTTTAGCGGGGGAACCTACAATGAGCAGTTCTTC. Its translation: CASSFSGGTYNEQFF.

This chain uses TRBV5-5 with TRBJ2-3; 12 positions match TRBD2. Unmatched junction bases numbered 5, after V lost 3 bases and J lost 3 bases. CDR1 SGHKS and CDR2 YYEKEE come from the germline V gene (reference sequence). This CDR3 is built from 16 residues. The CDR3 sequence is CASSSTSGSYTDTQYF. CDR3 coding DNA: TGTGCCAGCAGCTCGACTAGCGGGAGTTATACAGATACGCAGTATTTT.

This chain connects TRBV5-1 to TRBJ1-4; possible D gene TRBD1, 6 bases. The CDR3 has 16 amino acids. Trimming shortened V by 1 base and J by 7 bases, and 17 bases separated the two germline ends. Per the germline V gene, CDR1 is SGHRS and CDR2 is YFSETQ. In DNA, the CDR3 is TGCGCCAGCAGCTTGAGCCCGAGGGGGTCGGGTGAAAAACTGTTTTTT. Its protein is CASSLSPRGSGEKLFF.

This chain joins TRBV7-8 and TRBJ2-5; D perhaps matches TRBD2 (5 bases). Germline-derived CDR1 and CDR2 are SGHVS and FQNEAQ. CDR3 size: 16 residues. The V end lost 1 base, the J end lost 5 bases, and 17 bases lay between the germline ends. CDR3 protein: CASSLGYQRGHETQYF. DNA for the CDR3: TGTGCCAGCAGCTTAGGGTACCAGCGAGGGCACGAGACCCAGTACTTC.

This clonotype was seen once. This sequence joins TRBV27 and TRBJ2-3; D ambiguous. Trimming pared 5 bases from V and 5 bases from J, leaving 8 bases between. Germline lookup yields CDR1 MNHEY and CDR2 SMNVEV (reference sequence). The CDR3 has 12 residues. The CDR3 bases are TGTGCCAGCAGTCCCCGGATAGATACGCAGTATTTT. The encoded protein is CASSPRIDTQYF.

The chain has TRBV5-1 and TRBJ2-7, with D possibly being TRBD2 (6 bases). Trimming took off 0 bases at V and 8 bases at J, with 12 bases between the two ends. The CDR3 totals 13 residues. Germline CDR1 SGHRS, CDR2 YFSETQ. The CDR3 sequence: CASSLVAAGKQYF. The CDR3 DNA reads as TGCGCCAGCAGCTTGGTGGCGGCGGGGAAGCAGTACTTC. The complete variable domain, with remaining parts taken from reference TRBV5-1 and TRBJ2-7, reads KAGVTQTPRYLIKTRGQQVTLSCSPISGHRSVSWYQQTPGQGLQFLFEYFSETQRNKGNFPGRFSGRQFSNSRSEMNVSTLELGDSALYLCASSLVAAGKQYFGPGTRLTVT.

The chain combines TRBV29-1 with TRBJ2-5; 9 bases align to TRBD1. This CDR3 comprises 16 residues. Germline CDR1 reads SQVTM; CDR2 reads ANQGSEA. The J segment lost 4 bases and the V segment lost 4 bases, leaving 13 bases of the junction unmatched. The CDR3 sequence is CSVVQMGQGTGETQYF. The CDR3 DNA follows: TGCAGCGTTGTTCAGATGGGACAGGGCACAGGAGAGACCCAGTACTTC.

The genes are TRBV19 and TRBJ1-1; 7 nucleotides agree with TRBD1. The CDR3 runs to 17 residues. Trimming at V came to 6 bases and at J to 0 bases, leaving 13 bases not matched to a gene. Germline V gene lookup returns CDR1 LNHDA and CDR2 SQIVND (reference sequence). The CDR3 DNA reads TGTGCCAGTAGGAGCGGACCGGGACAGACGATGAACACTGAAGCTTTCTTT. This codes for CASRSGPGQTMNTEAFF.

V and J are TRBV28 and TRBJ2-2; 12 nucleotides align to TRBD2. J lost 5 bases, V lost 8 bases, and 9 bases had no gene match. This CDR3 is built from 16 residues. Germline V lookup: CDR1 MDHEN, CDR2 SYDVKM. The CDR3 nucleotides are TGTGCCAGCGCCTCGGGACTAGCGGGTCTAACCGGGGAGCTGTTTTTT. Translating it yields CASASGLAGLTGELFF.

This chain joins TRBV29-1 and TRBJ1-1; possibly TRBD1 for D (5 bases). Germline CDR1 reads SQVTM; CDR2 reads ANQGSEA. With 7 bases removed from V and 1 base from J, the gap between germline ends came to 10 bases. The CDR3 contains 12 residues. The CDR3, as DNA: TGCAGCGGACAGCCGGGGAACACTGAAGCTTTCTTT. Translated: CSGQPGNTEAFF.

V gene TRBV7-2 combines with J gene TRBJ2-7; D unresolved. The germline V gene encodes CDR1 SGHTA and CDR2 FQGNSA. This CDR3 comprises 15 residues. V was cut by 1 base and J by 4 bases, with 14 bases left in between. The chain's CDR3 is CASSLGVGVVYEQYF. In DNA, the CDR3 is TGTGCCAGCAGCTTAGGGGTTGGAGTCGTATACGAGCAGTACTTC.

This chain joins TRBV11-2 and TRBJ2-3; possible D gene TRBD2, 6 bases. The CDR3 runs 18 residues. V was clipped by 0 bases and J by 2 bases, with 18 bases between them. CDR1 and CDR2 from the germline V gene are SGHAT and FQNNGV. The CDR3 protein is CASSLDGRINKHTDTQYF. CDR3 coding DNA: TGTGCCAGCAGCTTAGACGGGAGAATCAATAAACACACAGATACGCAGTATTTT. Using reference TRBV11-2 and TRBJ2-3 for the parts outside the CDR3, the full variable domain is EAGVAQSPRYKIIEKRQSVAFWCNPISGHATLYWYQQILGQGPKLLIQFQNNGVVDDSQLPKDRFSAERLKGVDSTLKIQPAKLEDSAVYLCASSLDGRINKHTDTQYFGPGTRLTVL.

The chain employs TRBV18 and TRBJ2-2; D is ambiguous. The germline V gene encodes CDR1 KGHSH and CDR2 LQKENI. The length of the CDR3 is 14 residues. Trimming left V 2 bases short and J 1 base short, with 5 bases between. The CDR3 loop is CASSPDGNTGELFF. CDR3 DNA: TGTGCCAGCTCACCAGACGGGAACACCGGGGAGCTGTTTTTT.

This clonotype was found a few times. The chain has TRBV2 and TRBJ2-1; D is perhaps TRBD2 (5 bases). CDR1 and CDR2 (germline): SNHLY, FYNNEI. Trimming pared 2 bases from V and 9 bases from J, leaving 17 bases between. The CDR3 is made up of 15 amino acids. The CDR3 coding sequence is TGTGCCAGCAGTGAATTCGGGGTGGATGGAGGTGAGCAGTTCTTC. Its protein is CASSEFGVDGGEQFF.

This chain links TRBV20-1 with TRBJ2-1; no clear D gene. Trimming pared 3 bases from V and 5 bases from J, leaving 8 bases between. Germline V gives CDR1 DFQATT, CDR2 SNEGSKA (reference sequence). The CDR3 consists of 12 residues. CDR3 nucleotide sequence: TGCAGTGCTAGCCAGGAACACAATGAGCAGTTCTTC. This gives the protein CSASQEHNEQFF.

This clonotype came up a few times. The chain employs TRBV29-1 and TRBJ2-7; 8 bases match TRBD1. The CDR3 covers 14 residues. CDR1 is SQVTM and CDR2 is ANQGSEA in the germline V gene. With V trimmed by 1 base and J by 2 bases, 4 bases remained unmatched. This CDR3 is CSVEAGQVTYEQYF. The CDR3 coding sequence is TGCAGCGTTGAAGCGGGACAGGTGACCTACGAGCAGTACTTC.

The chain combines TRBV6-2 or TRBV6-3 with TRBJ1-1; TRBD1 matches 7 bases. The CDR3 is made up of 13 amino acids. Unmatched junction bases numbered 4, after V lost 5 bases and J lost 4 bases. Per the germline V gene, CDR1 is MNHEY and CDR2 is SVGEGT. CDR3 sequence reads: CASSTQGRTEAFF. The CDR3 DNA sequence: TGTGCCAGCAGTACACAGGGGCGCACTGAAGCTTTCTTT.

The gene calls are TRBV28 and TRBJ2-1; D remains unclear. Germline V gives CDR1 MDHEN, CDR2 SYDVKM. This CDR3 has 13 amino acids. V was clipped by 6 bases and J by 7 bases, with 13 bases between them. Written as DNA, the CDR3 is TGTGCCAGCAGGGCCCCCCCGAGGAATGAGCAGTTCTTC. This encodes CASRAPPRNEQFF.

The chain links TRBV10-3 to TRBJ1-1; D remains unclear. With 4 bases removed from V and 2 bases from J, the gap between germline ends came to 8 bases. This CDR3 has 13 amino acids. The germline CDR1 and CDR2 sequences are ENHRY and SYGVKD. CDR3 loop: CAISVPGNTEAFF. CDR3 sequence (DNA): TGTGCCATCAGTGTTCCCGGAAACACTGAAGCTTTCTTT.

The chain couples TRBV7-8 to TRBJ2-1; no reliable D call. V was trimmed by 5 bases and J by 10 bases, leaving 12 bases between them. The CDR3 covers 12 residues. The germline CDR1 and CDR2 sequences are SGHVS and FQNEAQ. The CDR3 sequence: CASSLRVGEQFF. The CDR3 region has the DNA TGTGCCAGCAGCCTCCGAGTCGGAGAGCAGTTCTTC.

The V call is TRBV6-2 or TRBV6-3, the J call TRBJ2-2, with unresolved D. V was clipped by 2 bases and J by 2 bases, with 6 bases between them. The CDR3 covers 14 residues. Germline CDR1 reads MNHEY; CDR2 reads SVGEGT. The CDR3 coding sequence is TGTGCCAGCAGTTACGTCAGTAACACCGGGGAGCTGTTTTTT. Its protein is CASSYVSNTGELFF.